This T cell receptor beta chain is from a study of OX40 agonist ivuxolimab in advanced cancers. As for the study in general: The group had a mean age of 60 years, ranged from roughly 20 to 80, and was 80% to 85% male. Study-wide findings and caveats: CD4+ and CD8+ blood T cells expanded clonally by week 6 at 0.1 to 3.0 mg/kg. In CD8+ T cells, expanded clones were on average more numerous than in CD4+.

Points on this clone: The antigen remains unidentified.

TCRdb's table, derived via immunoSEQ multiplex PCR, lists solely in-frame clones and lacks some. In the table there are roughly 11,000 clones, approximately 74% of which are singletons. The germline gives CDR1 PRHDT, CDR2 FYEKMQ (reference sequence). The V gene lost 0 bases and the J gene lost 15 bases, with 12 bases spanning the gap. The CDR3 runs to 12 residues. Here the sequenced sample was CD4+ or CD8+ T cells sorted from blood, taken in a trial of the OX40 agonist ivuxolimab. This TCR was recovered from an adult with an advanced solid tumor such as melanoma, head and neck, liver or kidney cancer. V gene TRBV13 combines with J gene TRBJ2-4; the D gene is possibly TRBD2 (5 bases). Written as DNA, the CDR3 is TGTGCCAGCAGCTTAGGGCCGGGGATGCCGTACTTC. Encoded protein: CASSLGPGMPYF.